This is a list of T cell receptor beta chains from one sample in a study of T cell repertoires in cytomegalovirus infection. TCRdb recomputed calls from the reads with MiXCR, one row per CDR3 protein. The repertoire holds approximately 110,000 distinct CDR3 sequences, with about 31% as singletons. No antigen is known for these receptors. The input for sequencing was CD8+ T cells from cultured PBMCs, taken from culture after CMV antigen stimulation. Receptor source: a human donor in good health (CMV status not recorded). Some clones in this sample may be carry-over from other donors' samples. Both conserved end residues are part of each CDR3. The D gene is left open where the match is weak. Size is omitted from some rows. Given values are once, few, many or a class for expanded clones.

CASSSVGVGYEQYF TGTGCCAGCAGCTCCGTGGGGGTTGGCTACGAGCAGTACTTC TRBJ2-7 - TRBV5-6 -
CASSLGGLAGGLLYEQYF TGTGCCAGCAGCTTAGGGGGACTAGCGGGGGGGCTGCTCTACGAGCAGTACTTC TRBJ2-7 - TRBV7-6 TRBD2
CASSRLGTEGQETQYF TGTGCCAGCAGCCGCCTAGGGACAGAGGGTCAAGAGACCCAGTACTTC TRBJ2-5 - TRBV5-4 TRBD1
CSAKRGFPDEQFF TGCAGTGCTAAGAGGGGGTTCCCCGATGAGCAGTTCTTC TRBJ2-1 - TRBV20-1 -
CASSRPGLTYEQYF TGTGCCAGCAGCAGGCCGGGATTGACTTACGAGCAGTACTTC TRBJ2-7 few TRBV6-2/TRBV6-3 -
CTSWHRSLAGGVADTQYF TGTACCAGCTGGCACAGGAGCCTAGCGGGGGGTGTAGCAGATACGCAGTATTTT TRBJ2-3 - TRBV27 TRBD2
CASSLLGTSGGLPSYEQYF TGTGCCAGCAGCTTACTCGGGACTAGCGGGGGCCTACCTAGCTACGAGCAGTACTTC TRBJ2-7 - TRBV11-2 TRBD2
CASMWGSYNSPLHF TGTGCCAGCATGTGGGGCTCCTATAATTCACCCCTCCACTTT TRBJ1-6 - TRBV6-2/TRBV6-3 -
CASSPRASNYGYTF TGTGCCAGCAGCCCCAGGGCCAGTAACTATGGCTACACCTTC TRBJ1-2 few TRBV5-3 -
CASSLWGRVRETQYF TGTGCCAGCAGCTTATGGGGCAGGGTGAGGGAGACCCAGTACTTC TRBJ2-5 many TRBV7-2 -
CASSQVISSEQFF TGCGCCAGCAGCCAAGTGATATCCAGTGAGCAGTTCTTC TRBJ2-1 - TRBV4-1 -
CASSLVGAYNEQFF TGTGCCAGCAGCTTAGTAGGGGCTTACAATGAGCAGTTCTTC TRBJ2-1 many TRBV7-2 -
CASSPPFPGYGLETQYF TGTGCCAGCAGCCCCCCCTTCCCGGGGTATGGGCTAGAGACCCAGTACTTC TRBJ2-5 many TRBV7-8 -
CSARDLGQGSHEQYF TGCAGTGCTAGAGACCTTGGACAGGGATCCCACGAGCAGTACTTC TRBJ2-7 - TRBV20-1 TRBD1
CASSSAGQDINEQFF TGTGCCAGCAGCTCGGCGGGACAGGATATCAATGAGCAGTTCTTC TRBJ2-1 few TRBV9 TRBD1
CASSWTGAAGPFEQYF TGTGCCAGCAGTTGGACAGGGGCAGCAGGTCCTTTCGAGCAGTACTTC TRBJ2-7 - TRBV27 TRBD1
CASSEEAGELGELFF TGTGCCAGCAGTGAAGAGGCAGGGGAGTTAGGGGAGCTGTTTTTT TRBJ2-2 - TRBV25-1 -
CASSEGGRYEQYF TGTGCCAGCAGTGAGGGAGGGAGATACGAGCAGTACTTC TRBJ2-7 - TRBV6-1 TRBD2
CASSFAGVGNEQFF TGTGCCAGCAGTTTTGCCGGGGTGGGCAATGAGCAGTTCTTC TRBJ2-1 few TRBV27 -
CASSPTGPGTDTQYF TGTGCCAGCAGCCCCACAGGACCCGGCACAGATACGCAGTATTTT TRBJ2-3 few TRBV7-2 -
CASSLGRRGRLLVGSGNTIYF TGTGCCAGCAGCTTAGGGAGGAGGGGGCGCTTATTGGTTGGATCTGGAAACACCATATATTTT TRBJ1-3 few TRBV7-9 TRBD1
CASSEPKMNTEAFF TGTGCCAGCAGTGAACCGAAGATGAACACTGAAGCTTTCTTT TRBJ1-1 few TRBV2 -
CASSWGTGVAKNIQYF TGTGCCAGCAGCTGGGGGACAGGGGTGGCCAAAAACATTCAGTACTTC TRBJ2-4 - TRBV5-6 TRBD1
CASTLPHGTGVHEQYF TGTGCCAGCACCCTCCCCCATGGGACAGGGGTCCACGAGCAGTACTTC TRBJ2-7 - TRBV6-1 TRBD1
CASSQGEFGVYEQYF TGTGCCAGCAGCCAAGGAGAATTTGGGGTATACGAGCAGTACTTC TRBJ2-7 - TRBV4-2 -
CASSQDRGGWADTQYF TGCGCCAGCAGCCAAGATCGTGGGGGTTGGGCAGATACGCAGTATTTT TRBJ2-3 - TRBV4-1 -
CSAEEGTRGETQYF TGCAGTGCAGAAGAAGGGACCCGGGGGGAGACCCAGTACTTC TRBJ2-5 once TRBV20-1 -
CASSQDPFEQYF TGCGCCAGCAGCCAAGACCCTTTTGAGCAGTACTTC TRBJ2-7 few TRBV4-1 -
CASSSLTQRTPTDTQYF TGTGCCAGCAGCTCTTTAACACAACGAACGCCTACAGATACGCAGTATTTT TRBJ2-3 few TRBV7-2 -
CASSSRFSTVSPPTRDSPLHF TGTGCCAGCAGCTCCCGGTTTAGCACAGTCTCTCCCCCTACTCGTGATTCACCCCTCCACTTT TRBJ1-6 - TRBV7-2 -
CASSIASGATDTQYF TGTGCCAGTAGTATCGCTAGCGGGGCCACAGATACGCAGTATTTT TRBJ2-3 - TRBV19 TRBD2
CASSLALWTGPQETQYF TGTGCCAGCAGCTTGGCCCTTTGGACAGGACCACAAGAGACCCAGTACTTC TRBJ2-5 few TRBV5-8 TRBD1
CASSPPSGGASEQYF TGTGCCAGCAGCCCACCTAGCGGGGGGGCATCCGAGCAGTACTTC TRBJ2-7 many TRBV7-2 TRBD2
CSVEDPGRRSYNEQFF TGCAGCGTTGAAGATCCCGGACGGCGCTCCTACAATGAGCAGTTCTTC TRBJ2-1 few TRBV29-1 -
CASSLARRGTGLREQYF TGCGCCAGCAGCTTGGCCCGGCGAGGGACAGGGTTGCGGGAGCAGTACTTC TRBJ2-7 - TRBV5-1 TRBD1
CASRDSLNQPQHF TGTGCCAGCCGGGACAGCCTAAATCAGCCCCAGCATTTT TRBJ1-5 few TRBV6-5 TRBD1
CASTWPGQELTGELFF TGTGCCAGCACCTGGCCGGGACAGGAACTCACCGGGGAGCTGTTTTTT TRBJ2-2 few TRBV6-2/TRBV6-3 TRBD1
CASSPRQGSSTDTQYF TGTGCCAGCAGCCCCAGGCAGGGTTCTAGCACAGATACGCAGTATTTT TRBJ2-3 - TRBV7-2 -
CASSPQLVAKNEKLFF TGTGCCAGCAGCCCTCAATTGGTAGCTAAAAATGAAAAACTGTTTTTT TRBJ1-4 - TRBV7-4 -
CASSSGQRSSGANVLTF TGTGCCAGCAGCTCCGGACAGAGGAGCTCTGGGGCCAACGTCCTGACTTTC TRBJ2-6 many TRBV7-2 -
CASSTNEEAGELFF TGTGCCAGCAGCACAAACGAGGAGGCCGGGGAGCTGTTTTTT TRBJ2-2 once TRBV6-5 -
CASSQDQGSPLGLYF TGCGCCAGCAGCCAAGATCAGGGCTCCCCCTTAGGGCTGTACTTC TRBJ2-7 - TRBV4-3 -
CASSQQTTGPYEQYF TGCGCCAGCAGCCAACAAACGACAGGGCCGTACGAGCAGTACTTC TRBJ2-7 many TRBV4-1 TRBD1
CASSMASFGAEAFF TGTGCCAGTAGTATGGCCTCGTTCGGCGCTGAAGCTTTCTTT TRBJ1-1 many TRBV19 -
CASSRTGGGFSYNEQFF TGTGCCAGCAGCCGCACAGGCGGGGGGTTCTCCTACAATGAGCAGTTCTTC TRBJ2-1 few TRBV6-2/TRBV6-3 TRBD2
CASSSPTPGASYEQYF TGTGCCAGCAGCTCACCAACTCCAGGGGCCTCCTACGAGCAGTACTTC TRBJ2-7 - TRBV7-9 -
CASSQGLAGGGDTQYF TGTGCCAGCAGCCAGGGGCTAGCGGGGGGTGGAGATACGCAGTATTTT TRBJ2-3 - TRBV12-3/TRBV12-4 TRBD2
CASSWETGGYTF TGTGCCAGCAGTTGGGAGACTGGTGGCTACACCTTC TRBJ1-2 few TRBV6-2/TRBV6-3 -